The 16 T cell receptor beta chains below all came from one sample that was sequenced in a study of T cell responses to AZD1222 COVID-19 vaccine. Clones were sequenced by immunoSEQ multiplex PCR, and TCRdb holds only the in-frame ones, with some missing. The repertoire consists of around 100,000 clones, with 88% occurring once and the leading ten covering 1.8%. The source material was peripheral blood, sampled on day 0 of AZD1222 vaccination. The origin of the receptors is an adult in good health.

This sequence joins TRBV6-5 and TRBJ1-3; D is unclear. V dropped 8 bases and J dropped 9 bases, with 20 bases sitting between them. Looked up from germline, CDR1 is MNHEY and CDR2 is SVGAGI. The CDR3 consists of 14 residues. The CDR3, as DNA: TGTGCCAGCTCTCGGGCAGTCTCAATGGGCACCATATATTTT. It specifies CASSRAVSMGTIYF.

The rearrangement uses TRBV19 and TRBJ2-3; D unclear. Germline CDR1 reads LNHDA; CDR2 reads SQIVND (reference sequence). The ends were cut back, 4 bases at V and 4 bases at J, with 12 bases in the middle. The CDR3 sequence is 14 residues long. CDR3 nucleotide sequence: TGTGCCAGTAGTACCTTTACGATGGCAGATACGCAGTATTTT. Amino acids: CASSTFTMADTQYF.

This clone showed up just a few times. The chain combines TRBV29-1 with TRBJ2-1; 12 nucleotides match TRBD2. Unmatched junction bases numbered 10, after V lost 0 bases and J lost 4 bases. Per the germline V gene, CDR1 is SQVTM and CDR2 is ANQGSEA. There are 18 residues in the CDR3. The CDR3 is CSVEDPGLAGGGYNEQFF. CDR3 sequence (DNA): TGCAGCGTTGAAGACCCCGGGCTAGCGGGAGGGGGATACAATGAGCAGTTCTTC.

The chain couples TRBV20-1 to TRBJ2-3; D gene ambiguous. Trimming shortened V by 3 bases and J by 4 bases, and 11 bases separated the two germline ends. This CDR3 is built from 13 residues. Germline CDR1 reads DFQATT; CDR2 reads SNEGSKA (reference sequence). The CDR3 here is CSASNKLADTQYF. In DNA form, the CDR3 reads TGCAGTGCTAGTAATAAGCTCGCAGATACGCAGTATTTT.

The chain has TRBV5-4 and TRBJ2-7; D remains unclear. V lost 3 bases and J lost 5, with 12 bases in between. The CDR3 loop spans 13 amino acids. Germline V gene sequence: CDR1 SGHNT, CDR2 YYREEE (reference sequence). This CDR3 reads CASSSWTADEQYF. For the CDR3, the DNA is TGTGCCAGCAGCTCGTGGACGGCCGACGAGCAGTACTTC.

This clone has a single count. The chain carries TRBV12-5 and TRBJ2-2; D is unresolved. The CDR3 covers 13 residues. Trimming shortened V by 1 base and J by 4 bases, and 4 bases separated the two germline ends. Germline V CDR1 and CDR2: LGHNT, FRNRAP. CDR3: CASGLGGTGELFF. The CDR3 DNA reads TGTGCTAGTGGTTTGGGGGGCACCGGGGAGCTGTTTTTT.

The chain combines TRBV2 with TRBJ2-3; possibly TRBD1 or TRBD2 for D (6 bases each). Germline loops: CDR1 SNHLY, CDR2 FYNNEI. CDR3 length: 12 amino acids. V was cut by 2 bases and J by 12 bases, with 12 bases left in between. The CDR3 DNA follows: TGTGCCAGCAGTGAACCGGGGGCCTTTCAGTATTTT. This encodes CASSEPGAFQYF.

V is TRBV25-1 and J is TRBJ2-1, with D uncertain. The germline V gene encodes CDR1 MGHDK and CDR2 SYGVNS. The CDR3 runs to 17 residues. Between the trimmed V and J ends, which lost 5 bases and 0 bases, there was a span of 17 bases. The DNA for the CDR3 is TGTGCCAGCAGTCCAATCCGACGGGCCAGCTCCTACAATGAGCAGTTCTTC. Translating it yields CASSPIRRASSYNEQFF.

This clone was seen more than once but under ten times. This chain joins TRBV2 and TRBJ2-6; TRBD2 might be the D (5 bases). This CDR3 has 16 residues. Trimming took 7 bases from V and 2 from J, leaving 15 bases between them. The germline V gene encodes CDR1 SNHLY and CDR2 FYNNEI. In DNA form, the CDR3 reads TGTGCCAGCAACGGCGGGCCCTACACTGGGGCCAACGTCCTGACTTTC. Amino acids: CASNGGPYTGANVLTF.

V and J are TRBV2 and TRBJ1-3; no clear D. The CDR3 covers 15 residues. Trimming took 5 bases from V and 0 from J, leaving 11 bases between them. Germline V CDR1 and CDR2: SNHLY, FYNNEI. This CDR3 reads CASSKGQSSGNTIYF. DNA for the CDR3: TGTGCCAGCAGTAAGGGTCAGAGCTCTGGAAACACCATATATTTT.

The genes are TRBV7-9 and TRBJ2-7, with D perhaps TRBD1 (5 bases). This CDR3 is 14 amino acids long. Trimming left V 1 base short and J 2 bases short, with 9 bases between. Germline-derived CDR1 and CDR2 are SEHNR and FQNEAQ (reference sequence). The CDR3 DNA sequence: TGTGCCAGCAGCTTAGATACAGGAGCCTACGAGCAGTACTTC. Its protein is CASSLDTGAYEQYF.

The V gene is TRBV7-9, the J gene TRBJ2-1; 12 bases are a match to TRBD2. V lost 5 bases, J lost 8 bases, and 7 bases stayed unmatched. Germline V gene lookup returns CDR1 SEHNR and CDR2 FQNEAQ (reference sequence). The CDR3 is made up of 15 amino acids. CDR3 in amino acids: CASSPGTSGSYEQFF. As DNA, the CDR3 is TGTGCCAGCAGCCCTGGGACTAGCGGGTCCTATGAGCAGTTCTTC.

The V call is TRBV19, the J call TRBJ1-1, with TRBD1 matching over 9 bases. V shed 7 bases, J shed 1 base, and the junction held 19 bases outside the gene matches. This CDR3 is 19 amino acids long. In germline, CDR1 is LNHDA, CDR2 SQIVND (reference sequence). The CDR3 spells CASIPPLGQGISGNTEAFF. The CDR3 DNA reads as TGTGCCAGTATTCCTCCCCTGGGACAGGGAATCAGTGGGAACACTGAAGCTTTCTTT.

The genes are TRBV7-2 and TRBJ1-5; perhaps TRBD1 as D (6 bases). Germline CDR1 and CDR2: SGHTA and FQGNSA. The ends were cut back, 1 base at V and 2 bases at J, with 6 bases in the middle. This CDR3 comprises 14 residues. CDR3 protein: CASSLDRGNQPQHF. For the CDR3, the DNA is TGTGCCAGCAGCTTAGACAGGGGCAATCAGCCCCAGCATTTT.

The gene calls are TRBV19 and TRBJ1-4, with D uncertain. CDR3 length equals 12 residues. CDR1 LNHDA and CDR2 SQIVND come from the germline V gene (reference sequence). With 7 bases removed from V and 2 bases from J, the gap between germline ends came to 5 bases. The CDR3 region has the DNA TGTGCCAGTACGACCACTAATGAAAAACTGTTTTTT. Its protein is CASTTTNEKLFF.

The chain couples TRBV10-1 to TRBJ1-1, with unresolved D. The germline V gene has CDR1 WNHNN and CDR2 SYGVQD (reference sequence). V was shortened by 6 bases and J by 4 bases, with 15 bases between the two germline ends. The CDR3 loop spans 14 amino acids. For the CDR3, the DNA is TGCGCCAGCAGACCAGCAAGCGCGGGCACTGAAGCTTTCTTT. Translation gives CASRPASAGTEAFF.